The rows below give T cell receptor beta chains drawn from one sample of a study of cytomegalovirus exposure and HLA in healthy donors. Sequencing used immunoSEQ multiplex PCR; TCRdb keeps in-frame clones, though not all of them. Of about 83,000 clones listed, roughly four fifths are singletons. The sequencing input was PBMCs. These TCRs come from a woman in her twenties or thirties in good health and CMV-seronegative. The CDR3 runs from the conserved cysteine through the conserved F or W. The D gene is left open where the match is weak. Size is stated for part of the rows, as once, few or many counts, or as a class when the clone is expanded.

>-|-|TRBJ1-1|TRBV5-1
TGCGCCAGCACCTCAACCACAGCGAACACTGAAGCTTTCTTT
CASTSTTANTEAFF
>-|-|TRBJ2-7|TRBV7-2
TGTGCCAGCAGCTTAGGGGCCGCTGTCTCCTACGAGCAGTACTTC
CASSLGAAVSYEQYF
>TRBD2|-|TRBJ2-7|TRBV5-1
TGCGCCAGCAGTAGAGGGACTAGCGGATTCTCCTACGAGCAGTACTTC
CASSRGTSGFSYEQYF
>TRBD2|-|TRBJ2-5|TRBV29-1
TGCAGCGTTGACCGCGGGAGGGCCGAGGAGACCCAGTACTTC
CSVDRGRAEETQYF
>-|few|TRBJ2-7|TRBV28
TGTGCCAGCAGTTTATTCGCGGGGTCCTACGAGCAGTACTTC
CASSLFAGSYEQYF
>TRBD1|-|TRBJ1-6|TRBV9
TGTGCCAGCAGCGCCGGGACAGGGACTTCACCCCTCCACTTT
CASSAGTGTSPLHF
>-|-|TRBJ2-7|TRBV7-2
TGTGCCAGCAGCTTACCAGGTCCCTACGAGCAGTACTTC
CASSLPGPYEQYF
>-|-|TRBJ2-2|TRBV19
TGTGCCAGTTCGGGTCTCCTAATCTACGGGGAGCTGTTTTTT
CASSGLLIYGELFF
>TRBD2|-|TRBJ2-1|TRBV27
TGTGCCAGCGGTACTAGCGGGAAATTCGAGCAGTTCTTC
CASGTSGKFEQFF
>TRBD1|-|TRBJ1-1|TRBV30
TGTGCCTGGAGAAACAGGGGTACCACTGAAGCTTTCTTT
CAWRNRGTTEAFF
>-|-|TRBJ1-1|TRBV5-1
TGCGCCAGCAGCTTCGTCGGGACTTCTGAAGCTTTCTTT
CASSFVGTSEAFF
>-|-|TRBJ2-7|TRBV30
TGTGCCTGGAGGAGGTCGGGGGGCGATCCCTACGAGCAGTACTTC
CAWRRSGGDPYEQYF
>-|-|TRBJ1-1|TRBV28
TGTGCCAGCAGCTCCGGAGGCGCCTCCACTGAAGCTTTCTTT
CASSSGGASTEAFF
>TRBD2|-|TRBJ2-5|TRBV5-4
TGTGCCAGCAGCTTGGGTGGTAGCGGGAGGGCCGGGGAGACCCAGTACTTC
CASSLGGSGRAGETQYF
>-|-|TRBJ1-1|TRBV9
TGTGCCAGCAGCCCGGACCGGGGAGCTTTCTTT
CASSPDRGAFF
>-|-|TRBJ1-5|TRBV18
TGTGCCAGCTCACCAAGCTCCGGCAATCAGCCCCAGCATTTT
CASSPSSGNQPQHF
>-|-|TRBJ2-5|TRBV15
TGTGCCACCAGCAGAGCGGGGACCCAGTACTTC
CATSRAGTQYF